This passage covers 6 T cell receptor beta chains from one sample sequenced in a study of Ad26.COV2.S vaccination and SARS-CoV-2 variants. The treatment here: roughly 19 received Ad26.COV2.S at low or high dose, single or two shots; about five received placebo; per-sample allocation not given. Samples analyzed were those drawn on day 63 after the first vaccine or placebo injection. This table comes from immunoSEQ multiplex PCR, and its TCRdb copy is limited to in-frame clones, with some not included. The sample gives 300,000 to 350,000 clones, around four fifths of which show up once; 2.1% is in the top ten. The material sequenced was peripheral blood, taken in a trial of Ad26.COV2.S vaccine versus placebo. These receptor sequences come from a person aged 18-60 years who received the Ad26.COV2.S COVID-19 vaccine or a placebo.

The chain uses TRBV15 and TRBJ2-3; D unresolved. Trimming removed 3 bases from V and 0 bases from J, with 13 bases in between. CDR1 and CDR2 (germline): LNHNV, YYDKDF (reference sequence). The CDR3 extends over 16 amino acids. The CDR3 spells CATSRAAIGSTDTQYF. CDR3 DNA: TGTGCCACCAGCAGGGCTGCTATCGGAAGCACAGATACGCAGTATTTT.

This clone occurred once. V gene TRBV5-5 combines with J gene TRBJ1-1, with a possible D match to TRBD1 (5 bases). Germline CDR1 SGHKS, CDR2 YYEKEE (reference sequence). Trimming cost V 5 bases and J 5 bases, with 16 bases left between them. This CDR3 region has 14 residues. The CDR3 loop reads CASSYQGRWTEAFF. DNA for the CDR3: TGTGCCAGCAGTTATCAGGGTCGGTGGACTGAAGCTTTCTTT. The complete variable domain, with remaining parts taken from reference TRBV5-5 and TRBJ1-1, reads DAGVTQSPTHLIKTRGQQVTLRCSPISGHKSVSWYQQVLGQGPQFIFQYYEKEERGRGNFPDRFSARQFPNYSSELNVNALLLGDSALYLCASSYQGRWTEAFFGQGTRLTVV.

The gene calls are TRBV6-5 and TRBJ2-3, with 10 bases aligning to TRBD1. The V and J ends lost 5 bases and 3 bases, in that order; junction bases with no gene match: 5. Per the germline V gene, CDR1 is MNHEY and CDR2 is SVGAGI. The CDR3 totals 15 residues. The CDR3 loop is CASSRGQGITDTQYF. The CDR3 coding sequence is TGTGCCAGCAGTCGGGGACAGGGGATAACAGATACGCAGTATTTT.

V is TRBV7-6 and J is TRBJ2-2; a possible D gene is TRBD2 (6 bases). Germline V gives CDR1 SGHVS, CDR2 FNYEAQ. The V and J ends lost 5 bases and 7 bases respectively, with 14 bases between them. The CDR3 consists of 14 residues. The CDR3 DNA reads TGTGCCAGCAGCGAAACTAGCATCGGCGGGGAGCTGTTTTTT. Translating gives CASSETSIGGELFF.

Only one count was recorded for this clone. The chain recombines TRBV4-1 with TRBJ1-1; unclear D gene. CDR3 length equals 13 residues. Trimming took off 6 bases at V and 4 bases at J, with 12 bases between the two ends. Germline CDR1 and CDR2: MGHRA and YSYEKL. The chain's CDR3 is CASRIKRGTEAFF. The CDR3 nucleotides are TGCGCCAGCAGGATCAAACGGGGCACTGAAGCTTTCTTT.

V usage is TRBV2 and J usage is TRBJ2-7, with 10 bases lining up with TRBD1. Germline CDR1 is SNHLY and CDR2 is FYNNEI. Trimming removed 4 bases from V and 3 bases from J; junction bases left unmatched: 3. This CDR3 is 14 amino acids long. DNA for the CDR3: TGTGCCAGCAGTGCGACAGGGGGCATCTACGAGCAGTACTTC. It is translated as CASSATGGIYEQYF.